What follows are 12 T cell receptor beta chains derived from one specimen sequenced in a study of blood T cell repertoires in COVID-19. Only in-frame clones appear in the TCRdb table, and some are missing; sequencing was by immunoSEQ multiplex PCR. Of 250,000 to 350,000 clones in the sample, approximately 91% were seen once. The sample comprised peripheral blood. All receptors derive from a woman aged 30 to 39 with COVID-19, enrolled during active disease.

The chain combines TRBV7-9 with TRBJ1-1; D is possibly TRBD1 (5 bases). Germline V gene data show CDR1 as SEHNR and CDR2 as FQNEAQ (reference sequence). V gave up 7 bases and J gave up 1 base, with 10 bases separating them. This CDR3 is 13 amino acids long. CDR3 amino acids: CASTGTSNTEAFF. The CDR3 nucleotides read TGTGCCAGCACCGGGACTTCGAACACTGAAGCTTTCTTT.

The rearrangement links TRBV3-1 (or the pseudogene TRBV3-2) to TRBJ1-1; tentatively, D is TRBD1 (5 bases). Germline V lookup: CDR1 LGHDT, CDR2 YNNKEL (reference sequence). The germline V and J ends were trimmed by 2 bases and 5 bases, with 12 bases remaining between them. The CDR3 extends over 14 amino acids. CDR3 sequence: CASSQSAGITEAFF. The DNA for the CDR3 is TGTGCCAGCAGCCAATCGGCAGGGATTACTGAAGCTTTCTTT.

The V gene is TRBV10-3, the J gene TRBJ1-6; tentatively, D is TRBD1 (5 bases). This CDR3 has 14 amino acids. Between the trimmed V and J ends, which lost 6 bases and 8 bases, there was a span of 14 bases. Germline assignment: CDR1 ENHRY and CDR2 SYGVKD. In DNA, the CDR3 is TGTGCCATCAGCCCCGGGAGGGGTGATTCACCCCTCCACTTT. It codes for CAISPGRGDSPLHF.

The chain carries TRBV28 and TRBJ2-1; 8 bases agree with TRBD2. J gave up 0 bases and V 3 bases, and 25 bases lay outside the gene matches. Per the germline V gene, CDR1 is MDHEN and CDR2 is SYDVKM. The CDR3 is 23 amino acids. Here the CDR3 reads CASSFLIADPRLLREVSYNEQFF. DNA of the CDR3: TGTGCCAGCAGTTTTCTCATCGCTGACCCCCGACTGTTGCGGGAGGTCTCCTACAATGAGCAGTTCTTC.

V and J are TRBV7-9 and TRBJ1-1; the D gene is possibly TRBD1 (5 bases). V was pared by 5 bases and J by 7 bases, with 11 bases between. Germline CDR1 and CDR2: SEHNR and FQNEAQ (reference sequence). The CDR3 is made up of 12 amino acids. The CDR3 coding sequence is TGTGCCAGCAGCCGGAGCAGGGTTGAAGCTTTCTTT. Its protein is CASSRSRVEAFF. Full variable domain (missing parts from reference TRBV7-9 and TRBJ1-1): DTGVSQNPRHKITKRGQNVTFRCDPISEHNRLYWYRQTLGQGPEFLTYFQNEAQLEKSRLLSDRFSAERPKGSFSTLEIQRTEQGDSAMYLCASSRSRVEAFFGQGTRLTVV.

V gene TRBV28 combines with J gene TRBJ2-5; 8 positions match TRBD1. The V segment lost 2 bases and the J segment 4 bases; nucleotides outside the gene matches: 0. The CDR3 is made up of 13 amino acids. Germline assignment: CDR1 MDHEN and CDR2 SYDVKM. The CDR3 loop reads CASSLDRGETQYF. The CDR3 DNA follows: TGTGCCAGCAGTTTAGACAGGGGAGAGACCCAGTACTTC. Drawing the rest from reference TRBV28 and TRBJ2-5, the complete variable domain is DVKVTQSSRYLVKRTGEKVFLECVQDMDHENMFWYRQDPGLGLRLIYFSYDVKMKEKGDIPEGYSVSREKKERFSLILESASTNQTSMYLCASSLDRGETQYFGPGTRLLVL.

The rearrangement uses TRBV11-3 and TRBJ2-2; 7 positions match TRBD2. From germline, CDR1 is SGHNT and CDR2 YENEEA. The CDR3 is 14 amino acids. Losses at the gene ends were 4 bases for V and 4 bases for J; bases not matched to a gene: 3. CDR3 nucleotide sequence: TGTGCCAGCAGCTCCCGGACTAGCACCGGGGAGCTGTTTTTT. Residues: CASSSRTSTGELFF.

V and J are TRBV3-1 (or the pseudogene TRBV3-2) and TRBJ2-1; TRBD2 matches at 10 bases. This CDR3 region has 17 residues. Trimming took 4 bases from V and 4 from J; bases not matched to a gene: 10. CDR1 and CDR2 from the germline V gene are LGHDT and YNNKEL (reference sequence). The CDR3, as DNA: TGTGCCAGCAGCCGCGATCAGCGGGAGGGCCTTTACAATGAGCAGTTCTTC. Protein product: CASSRDQREGLYNEQFF.

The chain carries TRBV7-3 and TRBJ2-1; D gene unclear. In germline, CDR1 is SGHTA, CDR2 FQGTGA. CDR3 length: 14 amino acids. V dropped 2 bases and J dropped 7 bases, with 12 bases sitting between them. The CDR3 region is CASSLSPLLNEQFF. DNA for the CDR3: TGTGCCAGCAGCTTATCTCCCCTCTTGAATGAGCAGTTCTTC.

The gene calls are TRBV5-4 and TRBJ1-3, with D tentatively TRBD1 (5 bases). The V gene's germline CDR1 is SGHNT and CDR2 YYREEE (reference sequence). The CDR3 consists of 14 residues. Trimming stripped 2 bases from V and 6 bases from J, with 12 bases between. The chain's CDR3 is CASSFQGLKNTIYF. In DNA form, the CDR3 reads TGTGCCAGCAGCTTTCAGGGTTTGAAAAACACCATATATTTT.

CDR3 bases: TGTGCCAGCAGCTTACGGCGGGAAGGGTACAATGAGCAGTTCTTC. Translation: CASSLRREGYNEQFF. The genes are TRBV7-2 and TRBJ2-1, with D perhaps matching TRBD2 (6 bases). This CDR3 is built from 15 residues. Germline lookup yields CDR1 SGHTA and CDR2 FQGNSA. Trimming took 2 bases from V and 4 from J, leaving 12 bases between them.

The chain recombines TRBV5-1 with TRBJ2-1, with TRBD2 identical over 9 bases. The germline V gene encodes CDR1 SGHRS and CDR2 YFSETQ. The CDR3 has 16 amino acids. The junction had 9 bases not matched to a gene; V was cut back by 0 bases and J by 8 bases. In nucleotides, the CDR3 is TGCGCCAGCAGCTTGGCCCTTGGGACTAGCAGAGATGAGCAGTTCTTC. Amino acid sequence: CASSLALGTSRDEQFF.